The 15 T cell receptor beta chains reported below all come from one sample, sequenced in a study of CD8 T cells in Susac syndrome. Reverse transcription of 0.5 to 1 ug RNA used random hexamers. TCRdb recomputed calls from the immunoSEQ multiplex PCR reads with MiXCR, one row per CDR3 protein. The table shows about 150,000 distinct CDR3 sequences, with 90% to 95% occurring only once. The specimen sequenced was CD8+ T cells from PBMCs. Receptors were obtained from a human donor with multiple sclerosis.

J is TRBJ1-5 and V is TRBV14, with 10 positions matching TRBD1. The V and J ends lost 0 bases and 5 bases, in that order; junction bases with no gene match: 7. The germline gives CDR1 SGHDN, CDR2 FVKESK. The CDR3 is 17 amino acids. The CDR3 region has the DNA TGTGCCAGCAGCCAAGAGCGAACCGGGACAGGGGATCAGCCCCAGCATTTT. Its translation: CASSQERTGTGDQPQHF.

The J gene is TRBJ1-5, the V gene TRBV29-1; possible D gene TRBD1, 5 bases. CDR3 length: 14 amino acids. V was shortened by 6 bases and J by 1 base, with 13 bases between the two germline ends. Germline CDR1 SQVTM, CDR2 ANQGSEA. This CDR3 reads CSVYLGDSNQPQHF. The CDR3 DNA reads TGCAGCGTATACTTAGGGGACAGCAATCAGCCCCAGCATTTT.

The chain is built from TRBV7-9 and TRBJ1-1, with a tentative D call TRBD1 (6 bases). CDR3 size: 13 residues. The V gene's germline CDR1 is SEHNR and CDR2 FQNEAQ (reference sequence). With 1 base removed from V and 7 bases from J, the gap between germline ends came to 10 bases. CDR3 sequence reads: CASSLGMDSEAFF. In DNA, the CDR3 is TGTGCCAGCAGCTTAGGAATGGACAGTGAAGCTTTCTTT. The complete variable domain, with remaining parts taken from reference TRBV7-9 and TRBJ1-1, reads DTGVSQNPRHKITKRGQNVTFRCDPISEHNRLYWYRQTLGQGPEFLTYFQNEAQLEKSRLLSDRFSAERPKGSFSTLEIQRTEQGDSAMYLCASSLGMDSEAFFGQGTRLTVV.

This chain uses TRBV6-1 with TRBJ1-6; D gene ambiguous. The CDR3 is made up of 15 amino acids. V was shortened by 1 base and J by 4 bases, with 8 bases between the two germline ends. Germline V CDR1 and CDR2: MNHNS, SASEGT. The CDR3 reads CASSEGAGYNSPLHF. CDR3 nucleotides: TGTGCCAGCAGTGAAGGGGCGGGGTATAATTCACCCCTCCACTTT.

V gene TRBV25-1 combines with J gene TRBJ1-6; 9 bases agree with TRBD1. The CDR3 length is 12 residues. The germline gives CDR1 MGHDK, CDR2 SYGVNS. V shed 8 bases and J 7 bases; nucleotides not matched to a gene: 0. CDR3 sequence reads: CASGQGNSPLHF. The DNA of the CDR3 is TGTGCCAGCGGACAGGGGAATTCACCCCTCCACTTT. The complete variable domain, with remaining parts taken from reference TRBV25-1 and TRBJ1-6, reads EADIYQTPRYLVIGTGKKITLECSQTMGHDKMYWYQQDPGMELHLIHYSYGVNSTEKGDLSSESTVSRIRTEHFPLTLESARPSHTSQYLCASGQGNSPLHFGNGTRLTVT.

The table lists this clonotype with a count of one. The chain has TRBV20-1 and TRBJ2-3; 8 bases map to TRBD1. The CDR3 sequence is 12 residues long. CDR1 and CDR2 (germline): DFQATT, SNEGSKA (reference sequence). CDR3 loop: CSGQGRSDTQYF. The CDR3 DNA sequence: TGCAGCGGACAGGGTCGTAGCGATACGCAGTATTTT.

CDR3: CASTRGGPETQYF. Written as DNA, the CDR3 is TGTGCCAGCACCCGCGGGGGGCCAGAGACCCAGTACTTC. The V call is TRBV28, the J call TRBJ2-5; 8 positions agree with TRBD2. This CDR3 comprises 13 residues. J lost 4 bases, V lost 7 bases, and 5 bases had no gene match. From germline, CDR1 is MDHEN and CDR2 SYDVKM.

This chain uses TRBV20-1 with TRBJ2-3; D gene unclear. Germline V gene lookup returns CDR1 DFQATT and CDR2 SNEGSKA (reference sequence). V lost 5 bases and J lost 1, with 7 bases in between. CDR3 length: 12 residues. CDR3 DNA: TGCAGTGCTGCAAGGGGCACAGATACGCAGTATTTT. Encoded protein: CSAARGTDTQYF.

Here the CDR3 reads CASSGTTGRYQETQYF. CDR3 in DNA: TGTGCCAGCAGTGGAACAACAGGGAGGTACCAAGAGACCCAGTACTTC. The genes are TRBV25-1 and TRBJ2-5; D could derive from TRBD1 or TRBD2 (6 bases each). The CDR3 is 16 amino acids. CDR1 and CDR2 from the germline V gene are MGHDK and SYGVNS. The V end was cut by 4 bases, the J end by 0 bases, with 15 bases between.

This chain uses TRBV5-6 with TRBJ1-2, with 7 bases matching TRBD1. Germline V lookup: CDR1 SGHDT, CDR2 YYEEEE. The CDR3 runs 14 residues. V dropped 0 bases and J dropped 2; count of bases not matched to a gene: 1. The CDR3 protein is CASSLVGQNYGYTF. CDR3 sequence (DNA): TGTGCCAGCAGCTTGGTGGGACAGAACTATGGCTACACCTTC.

The chain joins TRBV27 to TRBJ1-2, with 8 bases matching TRBD1. The J segment lost 10 bases and the V segment lost 5 bases, leaving 9 bases of the junction unmatched. Germline V lookup: CDR1 MNHEY, CDR2 SMNVEV (reference sequence). The CDR3 has 13 amino acids. The CDR3 loop is CASSLRTGIHYTF. CDR3 DNA sequence: TGTGCCAGCAGTCTTAGGACAGGGATTCACTACACCTTC.

V usage is TRBV27 and J usage is TRBJ1-1; D is uncertain. The CDR3 is 15 amino acids. V was trimmed by 2 bases and J by 5 bases, leaving 15 bases between them. CDR1 and CDR2 from the germline V gene are MNHEY and SMNVEV (reference sequence). The CDR3 DNA is TGTGCCAGCAGTTTAGTTCGGGGTATTAAGACTGAAGCTTTCTTT. This encodes CASSLVRGIKTEAFF.

V and J are TRBV13 and TRBJ2-5; 7 nucleotides match TRBD1. V lost 5 bases to trimming and J lost 5 bases; unmatched junction nucleotides: 5. The CDR3 spans 13 residues. CDR1 is PRHDT, CDR2 FYEKMQ, per germline (reference sequence). The CDR3 region is CASSDRARETQYF. Written as DNA, the CDR3 is TGTGCCAGCAGCGACAGGGCACGGGAGACCCAGTACTTC.

The V gene is TRBV13, the J gene TRBJ2-5; D possibly uses TRBD1 or TRBD2 (6 bases each). Trimming cost V 5 bases and J 4 bases, with 14 bases left between them. Germline assignment: CDR1 PRHDT and CDR2 FYEKMQ (reference sequence). The CDR3 totals 14 residues. CDR3 sequence: CASSLPEGGETQYF. In DNA form, the CDR3 reads TGTGCCAGCAGCCTACCAGAGGGGGGAGAGACCCAGTACTTC.

CDR3 sequence reads: CSVEDKRNEQFF. The DNA for the CDR3 is TGCAGCGTTGAAGATAAGCGCAATGAGCAGTTCTTC. V and J are TRBV29-1 and TRBJ2-1; D remains unclear. Germline CDR1 SQVTM, CDR2 ANQGSEA. The CDR3 covers 12 residues. Trimming left V 0 bases short and J 6 bases short, with 6 bases between.